The TCR beta chain described here comes from a study of blood T cell repertoires in COVID-19. The CDR3 is 12 amino acids. Between the trimmed V and J ends, which lost 2 bases and 12 bases, there was a span of 14 bases. The germline V gene encodes CDR1 MDHEN and CDR2 SYDVKM. Sequenced by immunoSEQ multiplex PCR; TCRdb stores in-frame clones only, minus some. The sample lists some 240,000 clones; around 80% were seen once. The clonotype comes from a woman between 70 and 85 years old with acute or convalescent COVID-19. The gene calls are TRBV28 and TRBJ2-7; possibly TRBD1 for D (6 bases). Sequencing input: peripheral blood. As DNA, the CDR3 is TGTGCCAGCAGTTTACAACAGGGCATCGGGTACTTC. It translates to CASSLQQGIGYF.